This entry lists 21 T cell receptor beta chains sequenced from one sample in a study of T-cell memory formation after mild COVID-19. MiXCR was run by TCRdb on the 5' RACE reads, yielding one entry per CDR3 protein. The sample consists of just under 550,000 distinct CDR3 sequences, about a fifth of them appearing once. What was sequenced was PBMCs or a T cell subset sorted from them (not recorded which). Every receptor here comes from an adult woman who had mild COVID-19 (a few samples of this study predate the infection). Cell type and time point are not known.

This rearrangement joins TRBV9 to TRBJ2-5; D is unclear. Germline lookup yields CDR1 SGDLS and CDR2 YYNGEE. Trimming shortened V by 4 bases and J by 4 bases, and 14 bases separated the two germline ends. The CDR3 sequence is 14 residues long. CDR3 DNA: TGTGCCAGCAGCCCCCAGACCCTACTAGAGACCCAGTACTTC. Translation: CASSPQTLLETQYF.

The V call is TRBV27, the J call TRBJ2-2; D gene unclear. Germline CDR1 and CDR2: MNHEY and SMNVEV (reference sequence). The CDR3 length is 13 residues. Trimming shortened V by 3 bases and J by 6 bases, and 8 bases separated the two germline ends. CDR3 DNA: TGTGCCAGCAGTTTTGGTTTCCCCGGGGAGCTGTTTTTT. This gives the protein CASSFGFPGELFF.

The gene calls are TRBV5-4 and TRBJ2-7; TRBD1 matches 8 bases. With 5 bases clipped from V and 0 bases from J, the junction kept 13 bases outside the gene matches. The germline CDR1 and CDR2 sequences are SGHNT and YYREEE (reference sequence). The CDR3 consists of 17 residues. The CDR3 is CASRRGTGQTSSYEQYF. As DNA, the CDR3 is TGTGCCAGCAGGAGAGGGACAGGCCAAACGTCCTCCTACGAGCAGTACTTC. Looking up the rest from reference TRBV5-4 and TRBJ2-7 gives the full variable domain: ETGVTQSPTHLIKTRGQQVTLRCSSQSGHNTVSWYQQALGQGPQFIFQYYREEENGRGNFPPRFSGLQFPNYSSELNVNALELDDSALYLCASRRGTGQTSSYEQYFGPGTRLTVT.

CDR3 amino acids: CASSQARARGNEQYF. DNA for the CDR3: TGTGCCAGCAGCCAAGCCCGCGCGAGGGGTAACGAGCAGTACTTC. The chain has TRBV4-2 and TRBJ2-7; D tentatively fits TRBD1 or TRBD2 (5 bases each). Germline CDR1 is LGHNA and CDR2 is YNFKEQ. Trimming removed 1 base at V and 5 bases at J, with 15 bases between. The CDR3 runs to 15 residues.

This clonotype was seen more than once but under ten times. This sequence joins TRBV6-2 or TRBV6-3 and TRBJ1-4; D call uncertain. There are 14 residues in the CDR3. Trimming removed 2 bases from V and 4 bases from J, with 8 bases in between. Germline-derived CDR1 and CDR2 are MNHEY and SVGEGT. The CDR3, as DNA: TGTGCCAGCAGTTACAGCAAACTTAATGAAAAACTGTTTTTT. Translation: CASSYSKLNEKLFF.

This clonotype turned up a few times. The chain couples TRBV7-3 to TRBJ2-1; 9 nucleotides agree with TRBD2. V lost 3 bases to trimming and J lost 5 bases; unmatched junction nucleotides: 5. Germline lookup yields CDR1 SGHTA and CDR2 FQGTGA. The CDR3 has 15 residues. CDR3 in amino acids: CASSFLAGENNEQFF. The CDR3 DNA is TGTGCCAGCAGCTTTTTAGCGGGAGAAAACAATGAGCAGTTCTTC.

The chain employs TRBV9 and TRBJ1-1; 8 nucleotides line up with TRBD1. Germline loops: CDR1 SGDLS, CDR2 YYNGEE. CDR3 length: 17 residues. V shed 3 bases and J 0 bases; nucleotides not matched to a gene: 10. The CDR3 reads CASSAVDRGLMNTEAFF. CDR3 in DNA: TGTGCCAGCAGCGCCGTCGACAGGGGCCTTATGAACACTGAAGCTTTCTTT.

The chain carries TRBV19 and TRBJ2-1, with no clear D. The CDR3 loop spans 13 amino acids. V lost 3 bases and J lost 6, with 9 bases in between. Germline lookup yields CDR1 LNHDA and CDR2 SQIVND (reference sequence). The DNA of the CDR3 is TGTGCCAGTAGTATGGTTCTGAGCAATGAGCAGTTCTTC. It codes for CASSMVLSNEQFF.

This clonotype was observed a few times. V gene TRBV10-3 combines with J gene TRBJ2-7; 8 positions match TRBD1. Germline V gives CDR1 ENHRY, CDR2 SYGVKD. Losses at the gene ends were 3 bases for V and 7 bases for J; bases not matched to a gene: 8. The CDR3 consists of 14 residues. The CDR3, as DNA: TGTGCCATCAGTGAAACTGACAGGGGAAGTGAGCAGTACTTC. This translates into CAISETDRGSEQYF.

This clonotype was seen a few times. J is TRBJ2-7 and V is TRBV5-1; 9 nucleotides agree with TRBD1. The germline CDR1 and CDR2 sequences are SGHRS and YFSETQ. After removal of 4 bases from V and 3 bases from J, the junction contained 5 bases not matched to a gene. There are 14 residues in the CDR3. The CDR3 protein is CASSDGTGNYEQYF. The CDR3 DNA sequence: TGCGCCAGCAGCGATGGGACAGGGAACTACGAGCAGTACTTC.

The V gene is TRBV5-6, the J gene TRBJ1-6, with 7 bases matching TRBD1. Trimming removed 0 bases from V and 10 bases from J; junction bases left unmatched: 7. There are 15 residues in the CDR3. Looked up from germline, CDR1 is SGHDT and CDR2 is YYEEEE. As DNA, the CDR3 is TGTGCCAGCAGCTTGGAGGACAGGACTTTGTCACCCCTCCACTTT. Its translation is CASSLEDRTLSPLHF.

In its sample, this clonotype was seen a few times. V and J are TRBV4-2 and TRBJ2-3, with D unclear. The germline CDR1 and CDR2 sequences are LGHNA and YNFKEQ. The V and J ends lost 0 bases and 5 bases respectively, with 9 bases between them. The CDR3 spans 14 residues. Here the CDR3 DNA reads TGTGCCAGCAGCCAAGATCTGACGGGAGATACGCAGTATTTT. It translates to CASSQDLTGDTQYF.

The DNA of the CDR3 is TGTGCCAGCAGTGATCCCCGCTCTGGGGCCAACGTCCTGACTTTC. Residues: CASSDPRSGANVLTF. The chain is built from TRBV6-4 and TRBJ2-6, with D hard to call. Germline assignment: CDR1 MRHNA and CDR2 SNTAGT. V lost 3 bases to trimming and J lost 0 bases, with 6 bases between them. This CDR3 has 15 residues.

DNA of the CDR3: TGTGCCAGCAGTGAAGGTACAGGGAGCTCCTACGAGCAGTACTTC. Protein product: CASSEGTGSSYEQYF. The chain combines TRBV2 with TRBJ2-7, with D perhaps TRBD1 (6 bases). CDR3 size: 15 residues. With 1 base removed from V and 0 bases from J, the gap between germline ends came to 10 bases. Germline-derived CDR1 and CDR2 are SNHLY and FYNNEI. Full variable domain (outside the CDR3, taken from reference TRBV2 and TRBJ2-7): EPEVTQTPSHQVTQMGQEVILRCVPISNHLYFYWYRQILGQKVEFLVSFYNNEISEKSEIFDDQFSVERPDGSNFTLKIRSTKLEDSAMYFCASSEGTGSSYEQYFGPGTRLTVT.

This clonotype showed up many times. The V gene is TRBV6-6, the J gene TRBJ2-7; 9 bases match TRBD1. Losses at the gene ends were 6 bases for V and 1 base for J; bases not matched to a gene: 7. This CDR3 is built from 15 residues. The germline CDR1 and CDR2 sequences are MNHNY and SVGAGI (reference sequence). The CDR3 loop reads CASRWFGTGSYEQYF. The CDR3 DNA sequence: TGTGCCAGCAGATGGTTTGGGACAGGGTCCTACGAGCAGTACTTC.

This rearrangement joins TRBV19 to TRBJ2-1, with D perhaps assigned TRBD1 or TRBD2 (5 bases each). The germline V and J ends were trimmed by 2 bases and 0 bases, with 14 bases remaining between them. There are 17 residues in the CDR3. Germline V gene sequence: CDR1 LNHDA, CDR2 SQIVND (reference sequence). The CDR3 DNA follows: TGTGCCAGTAGTATACGAGCTTGGGGGAGCTCCTACAATGAGCAGTTCTTC. Translation gives CASSIRAWGSSYNEQFF.

The J gene is TRBJ1-4, the V gene TRBV7-2; 7 bases align to TRBD1. The trim removed 2 bases at V and 8 bases at J, leaving 8 bases unmatched. Per the germline V gene, CDR1 is SGHTA and CDR2 is FQGNSA. The CDR3 length is 15 residues. CDR3 residues: CASSLLGRGREKLFF. The CDR3 nucleotides read TGTGCCAGCAGCTTACTGGGAAGGGGGCGGGAAAAACTGTTTTTT.

This clonotype was counted a few times. The chain links TRBV5-1 to TRBJ2-3; D tentatively fits TRBD1 or TRBD2 (5 bases each). Germline V gene lookup returns CDR1 SGHRS and CDR2 YFSETQ. CDR3 length: 16 amino acids. V lost 2 bases and J lost 6, with 19 bases in between. As DNA, the CDR3 is TGCGCCAGCAGCTTTGACGGCCAGGGAGTTCGCGATACGCAGTATTTT. Translated: CASSFDGQGVRDTQYF.

This chain uses TRBV5-1 with TRBJ2-7; 15 bases are shared with TRBD2. The germline gives CDR1 SGHRS, CDR2 YFSETQ. The CDR3 spans 17 residues. The J segment lost 5 bases and the V segment lost 4 bases, leaving 10 bases of the junction unmatched. CDR3 sequence reads: CASSPEGLAGGADEQYF. CDR3 nucleotides: TGCGCCAGCAGCCCCGAGGGACTAGCGGGAGGTGCAGACGAGCAGTACTTC.

The chain employs TRBV7-8 and TRBJ2-1; the D is unclear. Germline V lookup: CDR1 SGHVS, CDR2 FQNEAQ. V was trimmed by 5 bases and J by 5 bases, leaving 7 bases between them. The CDR3 covers 12 residues. The CDR3 DNA reads as TGTGCCAGCAGCCACCTTAACAATGAGCAGTTCTTC. Residues: CASSHLNNEQFF.

This clonotype was seen only a few times. This chain connects TRBV6-6 to TRBJ2-5, with unresolved D. V was cut by 3 bases and J by 4 bases, with 15 bases left in between. The germline V gene encodes CDR1 MNHNY and CDR2 SVGAGI (reference sequence). This CDR3 is built from 15 residues. The CDR3 bases are TGTGCCAGCAGTTATCGTGGCGGCTCCGCAGAGACCCAGTACTTC. Protein sequence: CASSYRGGSAETQYF.